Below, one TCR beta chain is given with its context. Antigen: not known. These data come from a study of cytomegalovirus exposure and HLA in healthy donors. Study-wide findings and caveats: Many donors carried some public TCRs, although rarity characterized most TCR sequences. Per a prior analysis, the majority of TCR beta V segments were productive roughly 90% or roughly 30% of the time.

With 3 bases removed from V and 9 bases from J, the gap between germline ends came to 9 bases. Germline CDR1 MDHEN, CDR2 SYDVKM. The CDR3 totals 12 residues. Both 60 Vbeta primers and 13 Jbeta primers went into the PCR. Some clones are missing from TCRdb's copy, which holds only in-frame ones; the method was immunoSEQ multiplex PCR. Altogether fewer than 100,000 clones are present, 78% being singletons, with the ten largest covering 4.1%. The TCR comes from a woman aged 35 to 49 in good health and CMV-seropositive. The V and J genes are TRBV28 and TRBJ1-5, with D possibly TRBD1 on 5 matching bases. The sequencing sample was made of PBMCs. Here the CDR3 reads CASSFPGRPQHF. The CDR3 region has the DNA TGTGCCAGCAGTTTTCCAGGGCGGCCCCAGCATTTT.